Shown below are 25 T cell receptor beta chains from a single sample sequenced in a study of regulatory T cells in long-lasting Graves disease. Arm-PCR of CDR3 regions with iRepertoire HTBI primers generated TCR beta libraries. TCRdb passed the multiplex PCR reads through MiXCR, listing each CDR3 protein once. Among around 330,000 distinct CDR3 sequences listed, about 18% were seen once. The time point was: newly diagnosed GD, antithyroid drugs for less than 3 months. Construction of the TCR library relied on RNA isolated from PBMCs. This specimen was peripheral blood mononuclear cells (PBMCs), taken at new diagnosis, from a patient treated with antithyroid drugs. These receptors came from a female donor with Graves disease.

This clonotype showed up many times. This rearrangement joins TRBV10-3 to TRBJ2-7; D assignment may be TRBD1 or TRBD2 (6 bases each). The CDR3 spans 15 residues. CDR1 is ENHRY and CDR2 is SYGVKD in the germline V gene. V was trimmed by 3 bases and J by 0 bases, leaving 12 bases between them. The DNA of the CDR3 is TGTGCCATCAGTGAAGGGGGGCCCTCCTCCTACGAGCAGTACTTC. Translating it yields CAISEGGPSSYEQYF.

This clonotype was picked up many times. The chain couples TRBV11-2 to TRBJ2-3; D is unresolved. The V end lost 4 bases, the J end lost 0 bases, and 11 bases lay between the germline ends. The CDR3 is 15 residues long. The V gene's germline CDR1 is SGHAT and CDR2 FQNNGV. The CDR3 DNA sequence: TGTGCCAGCAGCTCCCCACGCCTTAGCACAGATACGCAGTATTTT. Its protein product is CASSSPRLSTDTQYF.

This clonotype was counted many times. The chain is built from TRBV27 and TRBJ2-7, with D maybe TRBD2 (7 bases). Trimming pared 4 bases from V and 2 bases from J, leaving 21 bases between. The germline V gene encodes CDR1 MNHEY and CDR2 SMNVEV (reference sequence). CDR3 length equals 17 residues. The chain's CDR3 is CASSSPRGGGSTYEQYF. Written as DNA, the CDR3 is TGTGCCAGCAGTTCCCCACGGGGAGGGGGGTCAACCTACGAGCAGTACTTC.

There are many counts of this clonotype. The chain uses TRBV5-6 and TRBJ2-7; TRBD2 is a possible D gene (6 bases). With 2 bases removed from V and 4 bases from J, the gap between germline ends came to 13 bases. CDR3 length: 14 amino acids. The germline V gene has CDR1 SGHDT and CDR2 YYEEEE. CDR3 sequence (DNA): TGTGCCAGCAGCTTAAGCGGGTACGAGTACGAGCAGTACTTC. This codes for CASSLSGYEYEQYF. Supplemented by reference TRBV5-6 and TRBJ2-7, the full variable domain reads DAGVTQSPTHLIKTRGQQVTLRCSPKSGHDTVSWYQQALGQGPQFIFQYYEEEERQRGNFPDRFSGHQFPNYSSELNVNALLLGDSALYLCASSLSGYEYEQYFGPGTRLTVT.

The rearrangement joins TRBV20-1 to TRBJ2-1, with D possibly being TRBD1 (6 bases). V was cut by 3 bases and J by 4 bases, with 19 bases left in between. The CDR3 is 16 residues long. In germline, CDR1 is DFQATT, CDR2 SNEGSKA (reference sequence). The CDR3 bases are TGCAGTGCTAGTCACCACTTACAGGGAACTTACAATGAGCAGTTCTTC. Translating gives CSASHHLQGTYNEQFF.

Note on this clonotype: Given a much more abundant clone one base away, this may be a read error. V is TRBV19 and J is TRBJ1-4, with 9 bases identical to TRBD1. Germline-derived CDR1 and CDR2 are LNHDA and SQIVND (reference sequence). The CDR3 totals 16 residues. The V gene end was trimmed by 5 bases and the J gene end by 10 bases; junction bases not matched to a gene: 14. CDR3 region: CASSRTQGARRGKLFF. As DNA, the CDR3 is TGTGCCAGTAGTCGCACACAGGGGGCGCGGAGGGGAAAACTGTTTTTT.

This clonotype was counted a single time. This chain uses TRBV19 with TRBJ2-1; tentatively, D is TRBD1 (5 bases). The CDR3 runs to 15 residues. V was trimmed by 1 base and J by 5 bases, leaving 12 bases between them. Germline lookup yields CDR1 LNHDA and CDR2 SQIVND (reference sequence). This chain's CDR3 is CASSIGGWSNNEQFF. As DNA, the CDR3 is TGTGCCAGTAGTATAGGGGGCTGGTCGAACAATGAGCAGTTCTTC.

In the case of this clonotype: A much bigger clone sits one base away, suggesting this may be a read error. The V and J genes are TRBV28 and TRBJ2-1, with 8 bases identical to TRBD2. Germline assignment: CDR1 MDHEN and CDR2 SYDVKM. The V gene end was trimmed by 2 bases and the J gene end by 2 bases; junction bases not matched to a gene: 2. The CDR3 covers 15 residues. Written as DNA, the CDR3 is TGTGCCAGCAGTTTAATGCGGGGGGCCTACAATGAGCAGTTCTTC. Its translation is CASSLMRGAYNEQFF.

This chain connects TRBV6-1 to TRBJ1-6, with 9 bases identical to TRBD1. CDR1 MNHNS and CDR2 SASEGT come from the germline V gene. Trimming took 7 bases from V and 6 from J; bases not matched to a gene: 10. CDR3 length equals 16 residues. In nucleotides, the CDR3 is TGTGCCAGCACTATTGCACAGGGGGCGTTTAATTCACCCCTCCACTTT. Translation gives CASTIAQGAFNSPLHF.

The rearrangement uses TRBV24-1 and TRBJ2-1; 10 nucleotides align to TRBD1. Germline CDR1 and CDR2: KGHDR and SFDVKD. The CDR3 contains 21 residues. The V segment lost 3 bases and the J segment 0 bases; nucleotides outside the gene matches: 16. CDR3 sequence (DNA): TGTGCCACCAGTGATCCAAAGGTGGGGACAGGGGTCCCCCTCTCCTACAATGAGCAGTTCTTC. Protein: CATSDPKVGTGVPLSYNEQFF.

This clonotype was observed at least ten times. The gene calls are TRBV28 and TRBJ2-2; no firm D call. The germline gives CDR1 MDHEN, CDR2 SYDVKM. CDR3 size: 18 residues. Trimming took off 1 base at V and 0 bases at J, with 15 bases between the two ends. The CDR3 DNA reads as TGTGCCAGCAGTTTATACCCTCCCCCCGGCCCGAACACCGGGGAGCTGTTTTTT. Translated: CASSLYPPPGPNTGELFF.

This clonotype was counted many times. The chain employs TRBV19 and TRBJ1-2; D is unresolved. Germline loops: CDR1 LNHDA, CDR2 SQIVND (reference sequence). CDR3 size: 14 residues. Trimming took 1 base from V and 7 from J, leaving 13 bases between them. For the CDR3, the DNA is TGTGCCAGTAGTATAGCTGGGGTGAGGGTTGGCTACACCTTC. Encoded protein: CASSIAGVRVGYTF.

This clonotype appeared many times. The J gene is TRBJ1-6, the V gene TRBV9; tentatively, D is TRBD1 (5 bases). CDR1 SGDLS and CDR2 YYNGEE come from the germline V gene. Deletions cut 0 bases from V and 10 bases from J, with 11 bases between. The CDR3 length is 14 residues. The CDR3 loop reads CASSVGGRGSPLHF. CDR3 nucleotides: TGTGCCAGCAGCGTAGGGGGCAGAGGATCACCCCTCCACTTT.

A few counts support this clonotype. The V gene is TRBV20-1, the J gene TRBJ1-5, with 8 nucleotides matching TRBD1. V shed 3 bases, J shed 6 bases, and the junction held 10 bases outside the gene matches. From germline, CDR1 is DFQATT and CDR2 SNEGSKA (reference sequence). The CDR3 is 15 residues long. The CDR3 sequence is CSASGAPGGSQPQHF. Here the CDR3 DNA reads TGCAGTGCTAGTGGGGCCCCAGGGGGCAGTCAGCCCCAGCATTTT.

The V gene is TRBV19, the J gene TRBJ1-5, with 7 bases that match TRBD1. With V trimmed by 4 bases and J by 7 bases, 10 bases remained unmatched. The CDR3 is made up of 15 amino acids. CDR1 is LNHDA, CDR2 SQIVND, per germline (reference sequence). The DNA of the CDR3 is TGTGCCAGTAGTACGACAGGGTGGGTTACCCAGCCCCAGCATTTT. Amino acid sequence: CASSTTGWVTQPQHF. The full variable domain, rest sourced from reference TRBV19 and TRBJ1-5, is DGGITQSPKYLFRKEGQNVTLSCEQNLNHDAMYWYRQDPGQGLRLIYYSQIVNDFQKGDIAEGYSVSREKKESFPLTVTSAQKNPTAFYLCASSTTGWVTQPQHFGDGTRLSIL.

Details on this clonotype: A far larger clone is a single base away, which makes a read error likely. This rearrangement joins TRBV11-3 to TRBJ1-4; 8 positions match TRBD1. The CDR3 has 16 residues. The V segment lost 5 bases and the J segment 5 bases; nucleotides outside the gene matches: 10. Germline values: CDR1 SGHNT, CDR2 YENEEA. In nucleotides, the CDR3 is TGTGCCAGCAGCGGCAGGGGGCGAGATCGAAATGAAAAACTGTTTTTT. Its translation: CASSGRGRDRNEKLFF.

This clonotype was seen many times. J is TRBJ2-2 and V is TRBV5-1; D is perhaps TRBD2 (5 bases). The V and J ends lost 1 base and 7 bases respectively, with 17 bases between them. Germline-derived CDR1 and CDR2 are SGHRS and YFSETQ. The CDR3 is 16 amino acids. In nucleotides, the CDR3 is TGCGCCAGCAGCTTGCTCGTTACGGGGAAGTTCGGGGAGCTGTTTTTT. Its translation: CASSLLVTGKFGELFF.

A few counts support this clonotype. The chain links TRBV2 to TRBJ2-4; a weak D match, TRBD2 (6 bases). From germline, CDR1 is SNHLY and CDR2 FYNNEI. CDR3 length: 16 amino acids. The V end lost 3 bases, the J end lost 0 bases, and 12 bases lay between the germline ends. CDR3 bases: TGTGCCAGCAGTGAGCGGGACCCCCTAGCCAAAAACATTCAGTACTTC. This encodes CASSERDPLAKNIQYF. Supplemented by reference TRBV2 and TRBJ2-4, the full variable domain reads EPEVTQTPSHQVTQMGQEVILRCVPISNHLYFYWYRQILGQKVEFLVSFYNNEISEKSEIFDDQFSVERPDGSNFTLKIRSTKLEDSAMYFCASSERDPLAKNIQYFGAGTRLSVL.

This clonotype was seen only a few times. CDR3 nucleotides: TGTGCCATCAGTGAGTCCCAGGGGGCCGGGTCACCCCTCCACTTT. This codes for CAISESQGAGSPLHF. J is TRBJ1-6 and V is TRBV10-3; 8 bases are shared with TRBD1. Looked up from germline, CDR1 is ENHRY and CDR2 is SYGVKD. The V and J ends lost 0 bases and 10 bases, in that order; junction bases with no gene match: 5. The CDR3 consists of 15 residues.

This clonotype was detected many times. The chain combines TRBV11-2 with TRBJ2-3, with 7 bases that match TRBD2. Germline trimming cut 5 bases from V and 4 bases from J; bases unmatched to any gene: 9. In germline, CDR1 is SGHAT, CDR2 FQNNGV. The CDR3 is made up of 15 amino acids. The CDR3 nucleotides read TGTGCCAGCAGCGATCGCGGGAGAGAGGCAGATACGCAGTATTTT. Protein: CASSDRGREADTQYF.

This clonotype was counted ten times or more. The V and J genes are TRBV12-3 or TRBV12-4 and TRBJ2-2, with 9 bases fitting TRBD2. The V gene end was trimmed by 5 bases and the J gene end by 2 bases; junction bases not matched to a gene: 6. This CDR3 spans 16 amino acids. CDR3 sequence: CASSPRLAVNTGELFF. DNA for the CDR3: TGTGCCAGCAGTCCCCGACTAGCGGTAAACACCGGGGAGCTGTTTTTT.

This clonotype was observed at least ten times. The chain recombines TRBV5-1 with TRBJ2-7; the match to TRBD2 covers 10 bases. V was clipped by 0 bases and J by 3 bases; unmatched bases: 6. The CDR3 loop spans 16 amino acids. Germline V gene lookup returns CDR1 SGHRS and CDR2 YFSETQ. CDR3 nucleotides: TGCGCCAGCAGCTTGGGTCGCCTAGCGGGAGTCTACGAGCAGTACTTC. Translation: CASSLGRLAGVYEQYF.

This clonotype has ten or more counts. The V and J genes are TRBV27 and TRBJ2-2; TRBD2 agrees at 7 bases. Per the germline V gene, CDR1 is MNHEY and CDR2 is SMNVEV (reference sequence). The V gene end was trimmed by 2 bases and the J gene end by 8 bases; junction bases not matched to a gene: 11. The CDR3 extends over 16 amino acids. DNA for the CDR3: TGTGCCAGCAGTTTAAAAGGGACTAACTCCAAAGGGGAGCTGTTTTTT. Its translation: CASSLKGTNSKGELFF.

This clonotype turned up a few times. CDR3 region: CATAREGYGYTF. The CDR3 DNA is TGTGCCACCGCTCGAGAGGGGTATGGCTACACCTTC. This chain uses TRBV10-3 with TRBJ1-2; D perhaps matches TRBD1 (5 bases). V shed 10 bases and J shed 5 bases, with 14 bases lying between them. Germline assignment: CDR1 ENHRY and CDR2 SYGVKD. This CDR3 has 12 amino acids.

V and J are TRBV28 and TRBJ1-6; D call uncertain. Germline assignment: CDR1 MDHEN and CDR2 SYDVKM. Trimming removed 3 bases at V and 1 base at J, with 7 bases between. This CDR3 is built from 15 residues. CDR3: CASSLEVSYNSPLHF. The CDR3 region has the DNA TGTGCCAGCAGTTTGGAGGTGTCCTATAATTCACCCCTCCACTTT. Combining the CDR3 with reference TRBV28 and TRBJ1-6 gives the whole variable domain DVKVTQSSRYLVKRTGEKVFLECVQDMDHENMFWYRQDPGLGLRLIYFSYDVKMKEKGDIPEGYSVSREKKERFSLILESASTNQTSMYLCASSLEVSYNSPLHFGNGTRLTVT.